This T cell receptor (beta chain) appears in the sequencing data of a study of blood T cell dynamics during melanoma immunotherapy. Background on the study: Metastatic melanoma patients received first-line pembrolizumab or nivolumab plus ipilimumab. Study-level results: Disease-control patients' PBMC repertoires became either more clonal or more diverse at W3.

This clone is labeled medium-sized. Antigen specificity is unknown. From germline, CDR1 is PRHDT and CDR2 FYEKMQ (reference sequence). This CDR3 is built from 15 residues. Trimming took 0 bases from V and 9 from J; bases not matched to a gene: 3. Each bulk PBMC sample had around 380 ng DNA loaded. Measured with immunoSEQ multiplex PCR; TCRdb has only the in-frame clones, and not every one. The sample gives under 11,000 clones, less than 85% of which show up once; approximately 19% is in the top ten. Noted time point: pre-treatment baseline. No patient had earlier systemic cancer treatment, concurrent immunosuppressants, or another active cancer.

The sample consisted of blood, taken from a patient treated with checkpoint blockade. This TCR was sampled from a human donor with melanoma. The genes are TRBV13 and TRBJ2-1, with 12 nucleotides matching TRBD1. The CDR3 DNA sequence: TGTGCCAGCAGCTTAGGGGGACAGGGGGCACCTGAGCAGTTCTTC. Protein sequence: CASSLGGQGAPEQFF.